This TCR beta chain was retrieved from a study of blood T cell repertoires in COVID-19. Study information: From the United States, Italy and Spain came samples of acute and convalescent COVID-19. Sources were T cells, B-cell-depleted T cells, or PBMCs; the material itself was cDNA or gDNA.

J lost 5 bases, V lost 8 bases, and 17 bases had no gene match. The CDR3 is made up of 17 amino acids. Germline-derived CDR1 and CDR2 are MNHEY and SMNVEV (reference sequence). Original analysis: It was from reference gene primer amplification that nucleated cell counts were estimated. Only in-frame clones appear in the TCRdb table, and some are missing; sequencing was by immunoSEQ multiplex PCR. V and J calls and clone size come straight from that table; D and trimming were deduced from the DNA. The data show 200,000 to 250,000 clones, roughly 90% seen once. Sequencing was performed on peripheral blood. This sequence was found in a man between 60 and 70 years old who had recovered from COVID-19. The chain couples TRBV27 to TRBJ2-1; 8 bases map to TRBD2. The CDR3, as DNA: TGTGCCAGCGGGTACCCTAGCCGGCGGGAGGTCAACAATGAGCAGTTCTTC. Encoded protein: CASGYPSRREVNNEQFF.